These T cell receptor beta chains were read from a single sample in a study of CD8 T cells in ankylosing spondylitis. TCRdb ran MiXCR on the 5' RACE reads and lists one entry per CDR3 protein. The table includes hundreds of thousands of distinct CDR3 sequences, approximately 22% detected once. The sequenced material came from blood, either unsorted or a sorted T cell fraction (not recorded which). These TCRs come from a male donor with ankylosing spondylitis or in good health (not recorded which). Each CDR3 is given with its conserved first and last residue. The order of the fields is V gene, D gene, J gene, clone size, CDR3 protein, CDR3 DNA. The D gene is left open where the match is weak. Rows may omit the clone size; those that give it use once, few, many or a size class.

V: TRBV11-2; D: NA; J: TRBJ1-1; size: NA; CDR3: CASRSLKNTEAFF; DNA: TGTGCCAGCCGGTCGCTTAAGAACACTGAAGCTTTCTTT
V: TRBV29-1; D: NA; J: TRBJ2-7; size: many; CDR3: CSVSAEPSYEQYF; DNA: TGCAGCGTTTCGGCGGAACCCTCCTACGAGCAGTACTTC
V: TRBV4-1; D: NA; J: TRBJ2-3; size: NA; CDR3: CASSQDIGEGTDTQYF; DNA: TGCGCCAGCAGCCAAGATATTGGGGAGGGCACAGATACGCAGTATTTT
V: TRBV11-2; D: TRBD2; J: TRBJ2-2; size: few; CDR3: CASSWGLAGNANTGELFF; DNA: TGTGCCAGCAGCTGGGGACTAGCGGGGAACGCGAACACCGGGGAGCTGTTTTTT
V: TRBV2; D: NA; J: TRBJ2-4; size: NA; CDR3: CASSEGQGLAENIQYF; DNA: TGTGCCAGCAGTGAAGGGCAGGGTCTAGCCGAAAACATTCAGTACTTC
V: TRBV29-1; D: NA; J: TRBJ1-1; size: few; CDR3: CSVYIVLNTEAFF; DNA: TGCAGCGTCTATATAGTTTTGAACACTGAAGCTTTCTTT
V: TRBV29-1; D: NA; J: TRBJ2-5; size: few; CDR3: CSVTGLPDTIQETQYF; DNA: TGCAGCGTTACAGGGCTCCCAGACACAATACAAGAGACCCAGTACTTC
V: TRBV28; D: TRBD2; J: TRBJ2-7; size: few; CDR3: CASSLWGGADSYEQYF; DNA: TGTGCCAGCAGTTTATGGGGAGGGGCCGACTCCTACGAGCAGTACTTC
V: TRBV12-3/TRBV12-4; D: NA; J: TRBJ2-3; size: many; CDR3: CASSFGGTDTQYF; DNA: TGTGCCAGCAGTTTTGGGGGAACAGATACGCAGTATTTT
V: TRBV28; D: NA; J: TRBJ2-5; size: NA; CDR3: CASSGQFGETQYF; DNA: TGTGCCAGCAGCGGACAGTTCGGTGAGACCCAGTACTTC
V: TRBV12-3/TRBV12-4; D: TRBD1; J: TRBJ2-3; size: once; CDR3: CALSLGWESGGDTDTQYF; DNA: TGTGCCCTCAGTTTAGGTTGGGAGTCAGGGGGCGACACAGATACGCAGTATTTT
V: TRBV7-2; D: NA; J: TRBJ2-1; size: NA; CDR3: CASSQPSAVMSGNEQFF; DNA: TGTGCCAGCAGCCAACCCTCAGCGGTGATGTCTGGCAATGAGCAGTTCTTC
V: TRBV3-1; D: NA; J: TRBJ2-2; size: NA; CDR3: CASSQVSEGVRTGELFF; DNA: TGTGCCAGCAGCCAAGTGAGTGAGGGGGTGCGCACCGGGGAGCTGTTTTTT
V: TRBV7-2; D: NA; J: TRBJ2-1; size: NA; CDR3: CASSSDWLSYNEQFF; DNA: TGTGCCAGCAGTTCAGACTGGCTCTCCTACAATGAGCAGTTCTTC
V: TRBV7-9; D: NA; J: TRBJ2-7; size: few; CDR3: CASSLERLPYEQYF; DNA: TGTGCCAGCAGCTTAGAAAGGTTACCCTACGAGCAGTACTTC
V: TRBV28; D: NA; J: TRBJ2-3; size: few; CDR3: CASSGGLDRGTDTQYF; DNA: TGTGCCAGCAGTGGAGGGCTTGACAGGGGCACAGATACGCAGTATTTT
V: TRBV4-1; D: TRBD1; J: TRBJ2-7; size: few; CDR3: CASSQGQGRSYEQYF; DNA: TGCGCCAGCAGCCAAGGACAGGGGCGATCCTACGAGCAGTACTTC
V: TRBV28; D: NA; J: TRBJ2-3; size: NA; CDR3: CASSPLHRSSAPDTQYF; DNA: TGTGCCAGCAGTCCACTTCATCGTAGTTCCGCCCCAGATACGCAGTATTTT
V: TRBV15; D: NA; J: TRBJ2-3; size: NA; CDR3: CATSRVSTDTQYF; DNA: TGTGCCACCAGCAGAGTTAGCACAGATACGCAGTATTTT
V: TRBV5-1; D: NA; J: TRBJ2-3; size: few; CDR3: CASSLVRGGGRGDTQYF; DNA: TGCGCCAGCAGCTTGGTGCGTGGCGGCGGCAGAGGGGATACGCAGTATTTT
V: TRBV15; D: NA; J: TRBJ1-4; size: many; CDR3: CATQEHSEEKLFF; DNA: TGTGCCACCCAGGAACACTCGGAAGAAAAACTGTTTTTT
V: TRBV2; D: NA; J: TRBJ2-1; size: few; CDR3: CASTPPAGMTYNEQFF; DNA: TGTGCCAGCACACCCCCGGCAGGGATGACCTACAATGAGCAGTTCTTC
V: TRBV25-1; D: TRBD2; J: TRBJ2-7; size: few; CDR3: CASSEWTAGGEQYF; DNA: TGTGCCAGCAGTGAATGGACCGCGGGAGGCGAGCAGTACTTC
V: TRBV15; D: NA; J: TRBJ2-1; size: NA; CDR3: CASCPGGGSYNEQFF; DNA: TGTGCCAGCTGCCCCGGGGGAGGCTCCTACAATGAGCAGTTCTTC
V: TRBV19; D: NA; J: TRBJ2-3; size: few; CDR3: CASSPYFSSTDTQYF; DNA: TGTGCCAGTAGTCCCTACTTCTCTAGCACAGATACGCAGTATTTT
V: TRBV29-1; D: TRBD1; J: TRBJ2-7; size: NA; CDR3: CSGMTGNPYEQYF; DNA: TGCAGCGGTATGACAGGGAATCCCTACGAGCAGTACTTC
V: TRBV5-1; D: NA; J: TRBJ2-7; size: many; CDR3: CASSWGTSYEQYF; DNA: TGCGCCAGCAGCTGGGGGACCTCTTACGAGCAGTACTTC
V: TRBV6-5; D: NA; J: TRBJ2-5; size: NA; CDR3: CASSYSLGAAIQETQYF; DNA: TGTGCCAGCAGTTACTCGTTAGGGGCGGCGATACAAGAGACCCAGTACTTC
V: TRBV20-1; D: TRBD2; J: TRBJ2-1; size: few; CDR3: CSARLPGLAGRHSYNEQFF; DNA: TGCAGTGCTAGACTACCGGGACTAGCGGGGCGTCACTCCTACAATGAGCAGTTCTTC
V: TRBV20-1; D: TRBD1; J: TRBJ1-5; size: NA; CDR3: CSAPAQDRAGNQPQHF; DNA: TGCAGTGCACCAGCCCAAGACAGGGCGGGAAATCAGCCCCAGCATTTT
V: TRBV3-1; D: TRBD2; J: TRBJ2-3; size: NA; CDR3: CASSQEVGAGDSDTQYF; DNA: TGTGCCAGCAGCCAAGAAGTTGGAGCGGGGGATTCGGATACGCAGTATTTT
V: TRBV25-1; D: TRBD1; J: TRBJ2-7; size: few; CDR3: CASSAGTGNYEQYF; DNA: TGTGCCAGCAGTGCCGGGACAGGGAACTACGAGCAGTACTTC
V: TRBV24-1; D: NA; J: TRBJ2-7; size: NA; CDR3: CATSDFCAGPHEQYF; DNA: TGTGCCACCAGTGATTTTTGCGCCGGCCCGCACGAGCAGTACTTC
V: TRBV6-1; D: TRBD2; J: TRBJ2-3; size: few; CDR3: CASSEVAGGTDTQYF; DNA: TGTGCCAGCAGTGAAGTAGCGGGGGGCACAGATACGCAGTATTTT
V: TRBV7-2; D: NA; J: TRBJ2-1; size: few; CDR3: CASSSGYQGVYNEQFF; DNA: TGTGCCAGCAGCTCAGGCTATCAGGGAGTCTACAATGAGCAGTTCTTC
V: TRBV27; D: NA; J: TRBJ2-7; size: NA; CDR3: CASSLSAGTYSYEQYF; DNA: TGTGCCAGCAGTTTATCCGCCGGGACATATTCCTACGAGCAGTACTTC
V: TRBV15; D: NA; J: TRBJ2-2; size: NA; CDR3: CATGANTGELFF; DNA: TGTGCCACCGGTGCCAACACCGGGGAGCTGTTTTTT
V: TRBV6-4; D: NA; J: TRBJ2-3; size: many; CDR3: CASSDGDDTDTQYF; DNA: TGTGCCAGCAGTGACGGCGACGACACAGATACGCAGTATTTT
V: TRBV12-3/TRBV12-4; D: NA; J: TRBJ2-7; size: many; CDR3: CATRGTGTYEQYF; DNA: TGTGCCACTCGAGGGACGGGAACCTACGAGCAGTACTTC
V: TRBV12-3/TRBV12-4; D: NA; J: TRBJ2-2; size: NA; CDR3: CASSSWVHETTGELFF; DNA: TGTGCCAGCTCCTCCTGGGTACACGAGACCACCGGGGAGCTGTTTTTT
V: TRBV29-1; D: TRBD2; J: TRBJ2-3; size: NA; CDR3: CSVETSGGRTDTQYF; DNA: TGCAGCGTCGAGACTAGCGGGGGCCGCACAGATACGCAGTATTTT
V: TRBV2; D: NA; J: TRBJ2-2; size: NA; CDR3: CASSDGPLDTGELFF; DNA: TGTGCCAGCAGTGATGGACCTTTAGACACCGGGGAGCTGTTTTTT
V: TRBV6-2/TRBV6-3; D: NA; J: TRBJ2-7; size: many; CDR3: CASSTRLSYEQYF; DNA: TGTGCCAGCAGTACAAGGCTCTCCTACGAGCAGTACTTC
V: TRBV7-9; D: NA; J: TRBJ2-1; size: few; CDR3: CASSFTGTAYNEQFF; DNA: TGTGCCAGCAGCTTCACCGGGACTGCCTACAATGAGCAGTTCTTC
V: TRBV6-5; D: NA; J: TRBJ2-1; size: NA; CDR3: CASSLSGSGAGNEQFF; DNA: TGTGCCAGCAGTTTAAGCGGCTCCGGGGCCGGCAATGAGCAGTTCTTC
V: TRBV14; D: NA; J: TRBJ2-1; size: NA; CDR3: CASSQGTTEQFF; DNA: TGTGCCAGCAGCCAGGGGACAACAGAGCAGTTCTTC
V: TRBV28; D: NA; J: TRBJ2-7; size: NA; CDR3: CASSLQLVTSSYEQYF; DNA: TGTGCCAGCAGTTTACAGTTGGTTACCAGCTCCTACGAGCAGTACTTC
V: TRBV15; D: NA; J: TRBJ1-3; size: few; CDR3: CATSTWSSGNTIYF; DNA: TGTGCCACCAGCACTTGGAGCTCTGGAAACACCATATATTTT
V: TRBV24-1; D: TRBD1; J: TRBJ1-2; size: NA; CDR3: CATSPGQGSGYGYTF; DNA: TGTGCCACCAGTCCGGGACAGGGGAGCGGCTATGGCTACACCTTC
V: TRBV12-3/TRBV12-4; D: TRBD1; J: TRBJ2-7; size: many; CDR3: CASRIQGDLREQYF; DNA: TGTGCCAGCAGGATACAGGGGGACCTACGTGAGCAGTACTTC
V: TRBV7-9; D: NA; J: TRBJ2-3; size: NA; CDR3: CASSRPTRSTDTQYF; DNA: TGTGCCAGCAGCCGACCTACTAGAAGCACAGATACGCAGTATTTT
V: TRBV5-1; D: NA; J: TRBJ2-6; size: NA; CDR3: CASSREQGELLGGANVLTF; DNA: TGCGCCAGCAGCCGTGAACAGGGAGAGCTACTGGGGGGGGCCAACGTCCTGACTTTC
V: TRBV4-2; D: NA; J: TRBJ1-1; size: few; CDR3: CASSQSSTEAFF; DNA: TGTGCCAGCAGCCAGTCGAGTACTGAAGCTTTCTTT